A single sample is the source of the 25 T cell receptor beta chains below, sequenced in a study of blood T cell repertoires in COVID-19 (dated by TCRdb to 2020 to 2022). Libraries were constructed by the immunoSEQ multiplex PCR assay. TCRdb limited this immuneACCESS table to in-frame rearrangements with V and J called. A share of clones is missing; checked studies link under half to unresolved V genes, and the rest is unexplained. The sample contains around 270,000 clones, roughly 90% of them found a single time. The ten largest account for more than 0.75% of the sample. Source material: peripheral blood. These receptors all stem from a man younger than 45 with acute or convalescent COVID-19.

The chain is built from TRBV11-2 and TRBJ2-1, with 10 bases fitting TRBD2. Looked up from germline, CDR1 is SGHAT and CDR2 is FQNNGV. This CDR3 region has 15 residues. V lost 5 bases, J lost 6 bases, and 7 bases stayed unmatched. CDR3 in DNA: TGTGCCAGCAGCCTTGAGCGGGAGGGCTTCAATGAGCAGTTCTTC. This translates into CASSLEREGFNEQFF.

With regard to this clone: A junction end diverges from the germline sequence, so it may reflect a read error. V and J are TRBV30 and TRBJ2-7; maybe TRBD1 (6 bases). Germline V lookup: CDR1 GTSNPN, CDR2 SVGIG (reference sequence). There are 11 residues in the CDR3. This CDR3 reads CAWSLTGRGEF. The CDR3 region has the DNA TGTGCCTGGAGCCTCACGGGCAGGGGTGAGTTC.

The rearrangement uses TRBV5-1 and TRBJ2-1; TRBD2 aligns across 11 bases. With V trimmed by 4 bases and J by 5 bases, 5 bases remained unmatched. CDR1 is SGHRS, CDR2 YFSETQ, per germline. This CDR3 has 15 amino acids. CDR3 in amino acids: CASSQLAGGHNEQFF. CDR3 sequence (DNA): TGCGCCAGCAGCCAATTAGCGGGAGGGCACAATGAGCAGTTCTTC.

This sequence joins TRBV5-1 and TRBJ2-7; TRBD2 matches 11 bases. V lost 4 bases and J lost 4; bases outside the gene matches: 7. CDR3 length: 15 residues. Germline lookup yields CDR1 SGHRS and CDR2 YFSETQ. CDR3 protein: CASSQGTSGFYEQYF. The CDR3 DNA follows: TGCGCCAGCAGCCAAGGGACTAGCGGATTTTACGAGCAGTACTTC.

The gene calls are TRBV14 and TRBJ1-1; 8 nucleotides match TRBD1. CDR3 length: 16 residues. V was pared by 5 bases and J by 0 bases, with 8 bases of the junction left unmatched. Germline assignment: CDR1 SGHDN and CDR2 FVKESK. The CDR3 coding sequence is TGTGCCAGCAGCTCGTACAGGGGGAATTTGAACACTGAAGCTTTCTTT. It specifies CASSSYRGNLNTEAFF.

The V call is TRBV27, the J call TRBJ2-1; D is uncertain. The CDR3 consists of 13 residues. V was pared by 5 bases and J by 9 bases, with 14 bases between. Germline-derived CDR1 and CDR2 are MNHEY and SMNVEV (reference sequence). The CDR3 region has the DNA TGTGCCAGCAGTCTCCACCGACAAAGTGAGCAGTTCTTC. Its protein product is CASSLHRQSEQFF.

The chain combines TRBV5-6 with TRBJ2-2; the D gene is possibly TRBD2 (6 bases). V lost 4 bases and J 7 bases, leaving 11 bases between the germline ends. This CDR3 contains 13 residues. Germline CDR1 SGHDT, CDR2 YYEEEE. CDR3 protein: CASSTGLFGELFF. The CDR3 nucleotides read TGTGCCAGCAGCACGGGACTCTTCGGGGAGCTGTTTTTT.

The gene calls are TRBV6-1 and TRBJ1-5; the D is unclear. CDR3 length: 17 residues. CDR1 is MNHNS and CDR2 is SASEGT in the germline V gene. V was trimmed by 1 base and J by 6 bases, leaving 19 bases between them. CDR3: CASSEVGAGGGFQPQHF. The CDR3 DNA sequence: TGTGCCAGCAGTGAAGTAGGAGCGGGAGGCGGTTTTCAGCCCCAGCATTTT.

In DNA form, the CDR3 reads TGTGCTCTACTACAGGGAGATGGAAACACCATATATTTT. Translation gives CALLQGDGNTIYF. V is TRBV30 and J is TRBJ1-3, with D perhaps TRBD1 (6 bases). CDR1 is GTSNPN, CDR2 SVGIG, per germline (reference sequence). The CDR3 contains 13 residues.

The chain combines TRBV19 with TRBJ1-5; TRBD1 matches at 7 bases. Germline V gene sequence: CDR1 LNHDA, CDR2 SQIVND (reference sequence). There are 17 residues in the CDR3. V lost 4 bases, J lost 5 bases, and 14 bases stayed unmatched. The CDR3 coding sequence is TGTGCCAGTAGTACGACAGGGAGGCCCTGGACGGATCAGCCCCAGCATTTT. It yields the protein CASSTTGRPWTDQPQHF.

This chain uses TRBV5-1 with TRBJ2-7, with a weak D call TRBD1 (6 bases). From germline, CDR1 is SGHRS and CDR2 YFSETQ. V was pared by 0 bases and J by 2 bases, with 9 bases between. The CDR3 loop spans 14 amino acids. The CDR3 DNA follows: TGCGCCAGCAGCTTGGCCGGACAGACCTACGAGCAGTACTTC. Amino acids: CASSLAGQTYEQYF.

The chain carries TRBV5-4 and TRBJ1-2, with 7 bases matching TRBD1. The CDR3 has 13 amino acids. Germline V CDR1 and CDR2: SGHNT, YYREEE (reference sequence). The J segment lost 9 bases and the V segment lost 0 bases, leaving 5 bases of the junction unmatched. CDR3 residues: CASSLVKGARYTF. The CDR3 nucleotides are TGTGCCAGCAGCTTGGTTAAGGGGGCGCGCTACACCTTC.

The chain has TRBV5-4 and TRBJ2-2, with 7 bases matching TRBD2. Looked up from germline, CDR1 is SGHNT and CDR2 is YYREEE (reference sequence). This CDR3 region has 15 residues. Germline trimming cut 7 bases from V and 2 bases from J; bases unmatched to any gene: 8. CDR3 bases: TGTGCCAGCGGTGGGGGGGGAGCCAACACCGGGGAGCTGTTTTTT. It yields the protein CASGGGGANTGELFF.

The rearrangement links TRBV7-9 to TRBJ1-1; possible D gene TRBD1, 6 bases. With 5 bases removed from V and 2 bases from J, the gap between germline ends came to 21 bases. Germline-derived CDR1 and CDR2 are SEHNR and FQNEAQ (reference sequence). This CDR3 region has 17 residues. The CDR3, as DNA: TGTGCCAGCAGCCCCCCTCGAGCCGGGACACCCAACACTGAAGCTTTCTTT. Protein product: CASSPPRAGTPNTEAFF.

This chain connects TRBV9 to TRBJ1-6, with 8 bases lining up with TRBD1. This CDR3 spans 16 amino acids. With V trimmed by 3 bases and J by 12 bases, 14 bases remained unmatched. Germline V lookup: CDR1 SGDLS, CDR2 YYNGEE. CDR3 amino acids: CASSAEWDRPFEPLHF. DNA of the CDR3: TGTGCCAGCAGCGCGGAATGGGACAGGCCTTTTGAACCCCTCCACTTT.

The table lists this clone with a count of one. The genes are TRBV30 and TRBJ2-5, with D possibly being TRBD1 (6 bases). Germline loops: CDR1 GTSNPN, CDR2 SVGIG (reference sequence). The CDR3 totals 13 residues. The V and J ends lost 3 bases and 5 bases respectively, with 13 bases between them. The DNA for the CDR3 is TGTGCCTGGAGAGCTACAGGGCGGGAGACCCAGTACTTC. Translation: CAWRATGRETQYF.

The chain links TRBV5-1 to TRBJ2-3, with no clear D. Trimming pared 1 base from V and 5 bases from J, leaving 5 bases between. CDR3 length: 12 amino acids. Germline V gene sequence: CDR1 SGHRS, CDR2 YFSETQ. The CDR3 DNA reads TGCGCCAGCAGCTTGTACGGAGATACGCAGTATTTT. Its translation is CASSLYGDTQYF.

This rearrangement joins TRBV19 to TRBJ1-5; TRBD1 matches 7 bases. The CDR3 extends over 16 amino acids. CDR1 LNHDA and CDR2 SQIVND come from the germline V gene (reference sequence). Trimming at V came to 5 bases and at J to 1 base, leaving 8 bases not matched to a gene. In DNA form, the CDR3 reads TGTGCCAGTAGTTCCCTCGGGACAGCCAGCAATCAGCCCCAGCATTTT. Encoded protein: CASSSLGTASNQPQHF.

A few counts support this clone. The rearrangement uses TRBV4-1 and TRBJ2-7; TRBD2 matches at 9 bases. This CDR3 region has 17 residues. Germline lookup yields CDR1 MGHRA and CDR2 YSYEKL. With V trimmed by 0 bases and J by 6 bases, 12 bases remained unmatched. The CDR3 region has the DNA TGCGCCAGCAGCCAAGATAGAGGGGGACTAGCTCAGCGCGAGCAGTACTTC. It specifies CASSQDRGGLAQREQYF.

The chain is built from TRBV28 and TRBJ1-2, with 9 bases that match TRBD1. Trimming took 4 bases from V and 8 from J; bases not matched to a gene: 2. The CDR3 is 12 amino acids. Germline values: CDR1 MDHEN, CDR2 SYDVKM. The CDR3 nucleotides are TGTGCCAGCAGTTACAGGGGGCGCGGCTACACCTTC. Amino acid sequence: CASSYRGRGYTF.

The chain links TRBV6-5 to TRBJ2-7; TRBD1 matches at 10 bases. J gave up 0 bases and V 7 bases, and 3 bases lay outside the gene matches. This CDR3 has 14 residues. Per the germline V gene, CDR1 is MNHEY and CDR2 is SVGAGI. The CDR3 DNA follows: TGTGCCAGCACCAGGACAGGGGGCTCCTACGAGCAGTACTTC. It codes for CASTRTGGSYEQYF.

This chain joins TRBV7-9 and TRBJ1-1, with 7 bases that match TRBD1. V gave up 6 bases and J gave up 0 bases; unmatched junction bases: 7. The germline gives CDR1 SEHNR, CDR2 FQNEAQ (reference sequence). CDR3 length equals 15 residues. The CDR3 DNA reads as TGTGCCAGCAGACCCAGACAGGGTATGAACACTGAAGCTTTCTTT. Translating it yields CASRPRQGMNTEAFF. Complete variable domain (other parts from reference TRBV7-9 and TRBJ1-1): DTGVSQNPRHKITKRGQNVTFRCDPISEHNRLYWYRQTLGQGPEFLTYFQNEAQLEKSRLLSDRFSAERPKGSFSTLEIQRTEQGDSAMYLCASRPRQGMNTEAFFGQGTRLTVV.

CDR3 sequence (DNA): TGTGCTAGTGGTATAGGGACAGGGGCCTACGAGCAGTACTTC. Translation gives CASGIGTGAYEQYF. The chain couples TRBV12-5 to TRBJ2-7, with TRBD1 identical over 10 bases. This CDR3 is 14 amino acids long. The germline V gene has CDR1 LGHNT and CDR2 FRNRAP. V was pared by 5 bases and J by 2 bases, with 3 bases of the junction left unmatched.

V gene TRBV5-1 combines with J gene TRBJ2-1; 9 nucleotides line up with TRBD1. The CDR3 length is 15 residues. CDR1 is SGHRS and CDR2 is YFSETQ in the germline V gene. J gave up 9 bases and V 2 bases, and 9 bases lay outside the gene matches. The CDR3 reads CASSFAGQGLGEQFF. DNA for the CDR3: TGCGCCAGCAGCTTTGCCGGACAGGGGCTCGGTGAGCAGTTCTTC. Full variable domain (outside the CDR3, taken from reference TRBV5-1 and TRBJ2-1): KAGVTQTPRYLIKTRGQQVTLSCSPISGHRSVSWYQQTPGQGLQFLFEYFSETQRNKGNFPGRFSGRQFSNSRSEMNVSTLELGDSALYLCASSFAGQGLGEQFFGPGTRLTVL.

Here the CDR3 reads CASTKSSGANVLTF. The CDR3 nucleotides read TGTGCCAGCACCAAGAGCTCTGGGGCCAACGTCCTGACTTTC. The rearrangement links TRBV2 to TRBJ2-6; D gene ambiguous. V lost 7 bases to trimming and J lost 0 bases, with 7 bases between them. CDR3 length: 14 amino acids. Germline V gives CDR1 SNHLY, CDR2 FYNNEI.